The rows below give T cell receptor beta chains drawn from one sample of a study of control samples from healthy donors and cancer patients. The data were produced by immunoSEQ multiplex PCR, yet TCRdb's version contains in-frame clones alone and is incomplete. Here the sample spans about 86,000 clones, 85% to 95% being singletons. Material: blood. The receptors here all came from a woman aged 18-29 years in good health. The CDR3 runs from the conserved cysteine through the conserved F or W. D genes are given only for firm matches. Size tells how often a clone was seen (once, few, many) or the class of an expanded clone, and some rows leave it out.

v_call: TRBV28; clone_size: NA; d_call: TRBD1; j_call: TRBJ2-2; cdr3_nt: TGTGCCAGCAGTTTCGGGTTTATCGGGACAGTGAACACCGGGGAGCTGTTTTTT; cdr3_aa: CASSFGFIGTVNTGELFF
v_call: TRBV29-1; clone_size: NA; d_call: TRBD2; j_call: TRBJ2-5; cdr3_nt: TGCAGCGTTACGTCGACTAGCGTGGAGACCCAGTACTTC; cdr3_aa: CSVTSTSVETQYF
v_call: TRBV28; clone_size: NA; d_call: NA; j_call: TRBJ1-1; cdr3_nt: TGTGCCATCTCCCCGCCCGGGGGGCTAGACACTGAAGCTTTCTTT; cdr3_aa: CAISPPGGLDTEAFF
v_call: TRBV27; clone_size: NA; d_call: NA; j_call: TRBJ1-5; cdr3_nt: TGTGCCAGCAGTTGGCAGGGGCGAGGGGGTCAGCCCCAGCATTTT; cdr3_aa: CASSWQGRGGQPQHF
v_call: TRBV6-5; clone_size: NA; d_call: NA; j_call: TRBJ2-1; cdr3_nt: TGTGCCAGCAGTTACGACAACTACAATGAGCAGTTCTTC; cdr3_aa: CASSYDNYNEQFF
v_call: TRBV4-3; clone_size: NA; d_call: TRBD1; j_call: TRBJ2-7; cdr3_nt: TGCGCCAGCAGCCCCGGACAGGGCAGCAACGAGCAGTACTTC; cdr3_aa: CASSPGQGSNEQYF
v_call: TRBV28; clone_size: NA; d_call: NA; j_call: TRBJ1-5; cdr3_nt: TGTGCCAGCAGTAACGCGCTGATTAGCAATCAGCCCCAGCATTTT; cdr3_aa: CASSNALISNQPQHF
v_call: TRBV10-3; clone_size: NA; d_call: NA; j_call: TRBJ2-1; cdr3_nt: TGTGCCACAAAACCAAGCAGGAGTATCTACAATGAGCAGTTCTTC; cdr3_aa: CATKPSRSIYNEQFF
v_call: TRBV5-1; clone_size: NA; d_call: NA; j_call: TRBJ1-6; cdr3_nt: TGCGCCAGCAGCTTGGACCAGACCTCTACTTCACCCCTCCACTTT; cdr3_aa: CASSLDQTSTSPLHF
v_call: TRBV7-9; clone_size: NA; d_call: NA; j_call: TRBJ1-5; cdr3_nt: TGTGCCAGCAGCTTAGCAGGGGGTAGCAATCAGCCCCAGCATTTT; cdr3_aa: CASSLAGGSNQPQHF
v_call: TRBV7-2; clone_size: NA; d_call: NA; j_call: TRBJ1-6; cdr3_nt: TGTGAACGAGAGGGTTTTGGCCCCTATAATTCACCCCTCCACTTT; cdr3_aa: CEREGFGPYNSPLHF
v_call: TRBV2; clone_size: NA; d_call: NA; j_call: TRBJ1-5; cdr3_nt: TGTGCCAGCGGTCAGGAGACGGATCAGCCCCAGCATTTT; cdr3_aa: CASGQETDQPQHF
v_call: TRBV5-6; clone_size: NA; d_call: TRBD2; j_call: TRBJ2-5; cdr3_nt: TGTGCCAGCAGCTCGACCGGGACTAGACAAGAGACCCAGTACTTC; cdr3_aa: CASSSTGTRQETQYF
v_call: TRBV7-9; clone_size: NA; d_call: NA; j_call: TRBJ1-2; cdr3_nt: TGTGCCAGCACCTCCAGTTTGGGTCCCTATGGCTACACCTTC; cdr3_aa: CASTSSLGPYGYTF
v_call: TRBV6-5; clone_size: NA; d_call: NA; j_call: TRBJ1-2; cdr3_nt: TGTGCCAGCAGTTATAGAACCGGCCACTATGGCTACACCTTC; cdr3_aa: CASSYRTGHYGYTF
v_call: TRBV7-8; clone_size: NA; d_call: NA; j_call: TRBJ1-2; cdr3_nt: TGTGCCAGCAGCTTAAGGTCGGGCAGCTCCTCCAACTATGGCTACACCTTC; cdr3_aa: CASSLRSGSSSNYGYTF
v_call: TRBV29-1; clone_size: NA; d_call: TRBD1; j_call: TRBJ1-2; cdr3_nt: TGCAGCGTTGTGAACAGGGGCCCCAACTATGGCTACACCTTC; cdr3_aa: CSVVNRGPNYGYTF
v_call: TRBV19; clone_size: NA; d_call: TRBD1; j_call: TRBJ1-2; cdr3_nt: TGTGCCAGTACCCCGGACAGGGGCCTTGACTATGGCTACACCTTC; cdr3_aa: CASTPDRGLDYGYTF
v_call: TRBV30; clone_size: once; d_call: NA; j_call: TRBJ1-2; cdr3_nt: TGTGCCTGGAACCCCAGCAGGGCCCACACCTTC; cdr3_aa: CAWNPSRAHTF
v_call: TRBV5-1; clone_size: once; d_call: NA; j_call: TRBJ1-1; cdr3_nt: TGCGCCAGCAGCTTGGCCGGTAGGGTGGCTCTAGCTTCTGAAGCTTTCTTT; cdr3_aa: CASSLAGRVALASEAFF
v_call: TRBV19; clone_size: NA; d_call: NA; j_call: TRBJ1-4; cdr3_nt: TGTGCCAGTTCTCAGAGAACTAATGAAAAACTGTTTTTT; cdr3_aa: CASSQRTNEKLFF
v_call: TRBV18; clone_size: NA; d_call: NA; j_call: TRBJ2-7; cdr3_nt: TGTGCCAGCTCACCGGACAGAAACGAGCAGTACTTC; cdr3_aa: CASSPDRNEQYF
v_call: TRBV5-1; clone_size: NA; d_call: NA; j_call: TRBJ2-4; cdr3_nt: TGCGCCAGCAGCACCGACCCCGGGACATTAAGAAACATTCAGTACTTC; cdr3_aa: CASSTDPGTLRNIQYF
v_call: TRBV7-9; clone_size: NA; d_call: TRBD1; j_call: TRBJ2-1; cdr3_nt: TGTGCCAGCAGCACAGACAGGGGCTCCTACAATGAGCAGTTCTTC; cdr3_aa: CASSTDRGSYNEQFF
v_call: TRBV2; clone_size: NA; d_call: NA; j_call: TRBJ1-1; cdr3_nt: TGTGCCAGCGCAATGCGACGGACTGTGAACACTGAAGCTTTCTTT; cdr3_aa: CASAMRRTVNTEAFF
v_call: TRBV4-2; clone_size: NA; d_call: NA; j_call: TRBJ2-4; cdr3_nt: TGTGCCAGCAGCCAAGATCTACTGCAGGGAAGTCTCATTCAGTACTTC; cdr3_aa: CASSQDLLQGSLIQYF
v_call: TRBV7-9; clone_size: NA; d_call: NA; j_call: TRBJ2-7; cdr3_nt: TGTGCCAGCAGCTTAAACAGCCGGGGGGAGCAGTACTTC; cdr3_aa: CASSLNSRGEQYF
v_call: TRBV11-3; clone_size: NA; d_call: TRBD1; j_call: TRBJ2-7; cdr3_nt: TGTGCCAGCAGCCAGAGACAGGGATCCTACGAGCAGTACTTC; cdr3_aa: CASSQRQGSYEQYF
v_call: TRBV29-1; clone_size: NA; d_call: TRBD1; j_call: TRBJ2-1; cdr3_nt: TGCAGCGTTTTATTGGACGACAGGGGCAATGAGCAGTTCTTC; cdr3_aa: CSVLLDDRGNEQFF
v_call: TRBV19; clone_size: NA; d_call: NA; j_call: TRBJ2-7; cdr3_nt: TGTGCCAGTAGCACTCTTGATGGGTACGAGCAGTACTTC; cdr3_aa: CASSTLDGYEQYF
v_call: TRBV2; clone_size: NA; d_call: TRBD2; j_call: TRBJ2-7; cdr3_nt: TGTGCCAGCAGATGGACTAGCGGGGAGCAGTACTTC; cdr3_aa: CASRWTSGEQYF
v_call: TRBV2; clone_size: NA; d_call: NA; j_call: TRBJ2-1; cdr3_nt: TGTGCCAGTAAAAGCGGCAATAACAACGTTGAGCAGTTCTTC; cdr3_aa: CASKSGNNNVEQFF
v_call: TRBV7-9; clone_size: once; d_call: NA; j_call: TRBJ1-4; cdr3_nt: TGTGCCAGCAGCTTACTATCTTCGAGGGAGCCGTTTTTT; cdr3_aa: CASSLLSSREPFF
v_call: TRBV4-3; clone_size: NA; d_call: NA; j_call: TRBJ2-2; cdr3_nt: TGCGCCAGCAGCCCCCGGGCCACCGGGGAGCTGTTTTTT; cdr3_aa: CASSPRATGELFF
v_call: TRBV11-2; clone_size: NA; d_call: TRBD1; j_call: TRBJ1-1; cdr3_nt: TGTGCCAGCAGCTCCTGGCAGGGGGCTCGGAACACTGAAGCTTTCTTT; cdr3_aa: CASSSWQGARNTEAFF
v_call: TRBV2; clone_size: NA; d_call: NA; j_call: TRBJ2-7; cdr3_nt: TGTGCCAGCAGTGAAGTTGACGGATTCGTCGGGTACTTC; cdr3_aa: CASSEVDGFVGYF